The present T cell receptor beta chain was sequenced within a study of cytomegalovirus exposure and HLA in healthy donors. General study points: Among the most significant clusters, several appeared linked to common viral pathogens in a later analysis. A later analysis, which compared TCR beta chains of equal frequency, found the HLA-associated ones more clonally expanded. A few V segments could not be told apart, such as TRBV6-2 and TRBV6-3, and were left out.

Points on this clone: The antigen remains unidentified.

The PCR contained 60 Vbeta and 13 Jbeta primers. Data came from immunoSEQ multiplex PCR; TCRdb stores just in-frame clones and leaves some out. The table has under 150,000 clones, approximately 85% seen once; the top ten hold under 2%. Germline V gene lookup returns CDR1 SGHTA and CDR2 FQGNSA. The trim removed 5 bases at V and 2 bases at J, leaving 8 bases unmatched. This CDR3 has 16 amino acids. This clonotype originated in a boy between 10 and 17 years old in good health and CMV-seronegative. This rearrangement joins TRBV7-2 to TRBJ2-7, with 11 bases aligning to TRBD2. Material for sequencing was PBMCs. CDR3 loop: CASSQTSGTPTYEQYF. The DNA of the CDR3 is TGTGCCAGCAGCCAGACTAGCGGGACCCCTACCTACGAGCAGTACTTC. Together with reference TRBV7-2 and TRBJ2-7, the CDR3 gives the full variable domain: GAGVSQSPSNKVTEKGKDVELRCDPISGHTALYWYRQSLGQGLEFLIYFQGNSAPDKSGLPSDRFSAERTGGSVSTLTIQRTQQEDSAVYLCASSQTSGTPTYEQYFGPGTRLTVT.